The 16 T cell receptor beta chains below come from one sample, sequenced in a study of T cell responses to AZD1222 COVID-19 vaccine. Assay used: immunoSEQ multiplex PCR; TCRdb lists only in-frame clones, some missing. Of 98,000 or so clones listed, about 89% are singletons. The sequencing used peripheral blood, collected 28 days after the second dose of the MenACWY control vaccine. These receptor sequences come from an adult who received the MenACWY meningococcal vaccine as a control.

This clone was seen once. V gene TRBV28 combines with J gene TRBJ2-7; 10 bases match TRBD1. Germline lookup yields CDR1 MDHEN and CDR2 SYDVKM. The CDR3 consists of 13 residues. V dropped 6 bases and J dropped 5; count of bases not matched to a gene: 4. The CDR3 loop reads CASSRQGADEQYF. As DNA, the CDR3 is TGTGCCAGCAGCCGACAGGGGGCCGACGAGCAGTACTTC.

This clone appeared a single time. V is TRBV19 and J is TRBJ2-3, with 11 bases lining up with TRBD2. Trimming removed 3 bases from V and 4 bases from J; junction bases left unmatched: 0. Per germline, CDR1 LNHDA and CDR2 SQIVND (reference sequence). The CDR3 totals 14 residues. The CDR3 coding sequence is TGTGCCAGTAGTATGGGACTAGCGGCAGATACGCAGTATTTT. Translating gives CASSMGLAADTQYF. Together with reference TRBV19 and TRBJ2-3, the CDR3 gives the full variable domain: DGGITQSPKYLFRKEGQNVTLSCEQNLNHDAMYWYRQDPGQGLRLIYYSQIVNDFQKGDIAEGYSVSREKKESFPLTVTSAQKNPTAFYLCASSMGLAADTQYFGPGTRLTVL.

The chain employs TRBV3-1 (or the pseudogene TRBV3-2) and TRBJ2-7; D is undetermined. The CDR3 length is 12 residues. Germline V gene data show CDR1 as LGHDT and CDR2 as YNNKEL (reference sequence). The V and J ends lost 3 bases and 5 bases respectively, with 8 bases between them. As DNA, the CDR3 is TGTGCCAGCAGCCACACCGACCACGAGCAGTACTTC. Protein sequence: CASSHTDHEQYF.

The J gene is TRBJ1-6, the V gene TRBV5-4, with D uncertain. CDR1 SGHNT and CDR2 YYREEE come from the germline V gene (reference sequence). CDR3 size: 14 residues. Trimming removed 3 bases at V and 8 bases at J, with 12 bases between. The CDR3 DNA reads as TGTGCCAGCAGCTCCAGCGCCGGGGATTCACCCCTCCACTTT. Its protein product is CASSSSAGDSPLHF.

In DNA, the CDR3 is TGCGCCAGCACCACCAGTGGACGCACAGATACGCAGTATTTT. It encodes CASTTSGRTDTQYF. The chain has TRBV5-1 and TRBJ2-3; the D is unclear. This CDR3 contains 14 residues. Germline V gene data show CDR1 as SGHRS and CDR2 as YFSETQ. Trimming shortened V by 6 bases and J by 1 base, and 12 bases separated the two germline ends.

The chain joins TRBV28 to TRBJ2-4; 7 nucleotides agree with TRBD1. This CDR3 is built from 14 residues. CDR1 is MDHEN, CDR2 SYDVKM, per germline. J lost 8 bases, V lost 4 bases, and 8 bases had no gene match. This CDR3 is CASSSTGSLDIQYF. CDR3 nucleotide sequence: TGTGCCAGCAGTTCGACAGGGTCTTTGGACATTCAGTACTTC.

Only one count was recorded for this clone. The DNA of the CDR3 is TGTGCCAGTTCGGGACAGGGCCACAATGAGCAGTTCTTC. Translation gives CASSGQGHNEQFF. V is TRBV19 and J is TRBJ2-1, with 9 bases matching TRBD1. V dropped 8 bases and J dropped 5; count of bases not matched to a gene: 4. The CDR3 is 13 residues long. Germline V gene data show CDR1 as LNHDA and CDR2 as SQIVND (reference sequence).

V and J are TRBV6-1 and TRBJ2-5; D remains ambiguous. The V end lost 2 bases, the J end lost 1 base, and 11 bases lay between the germline ends. Germline V gene sequence: CDR1 MNHNS, CDR2 SASEGT. The CDR3 totals 15 residues. The CDR3 spells CASSELGWPQETQYF. CDR3 sequence (DNA): TGTGCCAGCAGTGAACTGGGATGGCCCCAAGAGACCCAGTACTTC.

This chain uses TRBV19 with TRBJ2-5; 7 bases agree with TRBD2. The ends lost 5 bases at V and 1 base at J; junction bases unmatched: 10. CDR1 is LNHDA and CDR2 is SQIVND in the germline V gene (reference sequence). The CDR3 spans 16 residues. CDR3 DNA: TGTGCCAGTAGTCTCCGGACTAGAAAGTCCCAAGAGACCCAGTACTTC. This sequence encodes CASSLRTRKSQETQYF.

CDR3 DNA sequence: TGTGCCAGCAGCTTAGTGAGACTGGACAGGGTGGATGGCTACACCTTC. The encoded protein is CASSLVRLDRVDGYTF. The chain couples TRBV7-2 to TRBJ1-2; 8 bases match TRBD1. Trimming took 1 base from V and 6 from J; bases not matched to a gene: 10. CDR1 and CDR2 from the germline V gene are SGHTA and FQGNSA. The CDR3 is made up of 16 amino acids.

This clone was picked up one time. This chain connects TRBV3-1 (or the pseudogene TRBV3-2) to TRBJ2-3; TRBD2 might be the D (7 bases). V lost 3 bases and J 4 bases, leaving 17 bases between the germline ends. Looked up from germline, CDR1 is LGHDT and CDR2 is YNNKEL (reference sequence). The CDR3 is 16 residues long. The CDR3 bases are TGTGCCAGCAGCCAGGAGGGGGGGCCGGTCGCAGATACGCAGTATTTT. It translates to CASSQEGGPVADTQYF.

This clone was observed a few times. The V call is TRBV7-2, the J call TRBJ2-7; D is possibly TRBD2 (5 bases). With 5 bases removed from V and 0 bases from J, the gap between germline ends came to 11 bases. The CDR3 loop spans 14 amino acids. Germline CDR1 reads SGHTA; CDR2 reads FQGNSA. The CDR3, as DNA: TGTGCCAGCAGCCCTAGCAGGAGCTCCTACGAGCAGTACTTC. This translates into CASSPSRSSYEQYF.

V gene TRBV9 combines with J gene TRBJ2-3; D could derive from TRBD1 or TRBD2 (6 bases each). The CDR3 contains 15 residues. V was cut by 2 bases and J by 2 bases, with 12 bases left in between. Germline assignment: CDR1 SGDLS and CDR2 YYNGEE. The CDR3 loop reads CASSVGGYTTDTQYF. CDR3 nucleotides: TGTGCCAGCAGCGTCGGGGGCTATACCACAGATACGCAGTATTTT.

The chain employs TRBV6-5 and TRBJ1-1; 9 bases align to TRBD1. The V gene end was trimmed by 7 bases and the J gene end by 4 bases; junction bases not matched to a gene: 7. CDR1 is MNHEY, CDR2 SVGAGI, per germline. CDR3 length equals 14 residues. The chain's CDR3 is CASTGQGKITEAFF. The CDR3 region has the DNA TGTGCCAGCACGGGACAGGGTAAAATCACTGAAGCTTTCTTT.

In nucleotides, the CDR3 is TGTGCCAGCAGCTTAGACGGGGGTGCAGTGTACGAGCAGTACTTC. Encoded protein: CASSLDGGAVYEQYF. J is TRBJ2-7 and V is TRBV7-8; TRBD2 might be the D (6 bases). CDR1 is SGHVS, CDR2 FQNEAQ, per germline. V was cut by 1 base and J by 4 bases, with 14 bases left in between. The CDR3 has 15 residues.

This clone has just one count. The genes are TRBV19 and TRBJ1-5; TRBD1 matches 7 bases. The CDR3 is made up of 14 amino acids. Trimming cost V 4 bases and J 4 bases; bases outside gene matches: 4. Germline-derived CDR1 and CDR2 are LNHDA and SQIVND (reference sequence). The CDR3 sequence: CASSRAGGNQPQHF. As DNA, the CDR3 is TGTGCCAGTAGTAGGGCAGGGGGTAATCAGCCCCAGCATTTT.